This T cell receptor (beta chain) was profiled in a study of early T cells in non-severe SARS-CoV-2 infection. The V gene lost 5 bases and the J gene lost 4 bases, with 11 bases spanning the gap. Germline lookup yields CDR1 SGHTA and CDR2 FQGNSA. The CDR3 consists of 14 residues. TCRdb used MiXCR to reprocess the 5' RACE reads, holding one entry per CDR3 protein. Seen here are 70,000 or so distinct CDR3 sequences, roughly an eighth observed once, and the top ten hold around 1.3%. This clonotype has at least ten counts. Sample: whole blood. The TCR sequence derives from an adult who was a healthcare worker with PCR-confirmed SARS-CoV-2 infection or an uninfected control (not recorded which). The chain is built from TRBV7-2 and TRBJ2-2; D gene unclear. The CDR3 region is CASSTGLVTGELFF. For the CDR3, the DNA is TGTGCCAGCAGCACGGGCCTTGTCACCGGGGAGCTGTTTTTT.